The rows below give T cell receptor beta chains drawn from one sample of a study of blood T cell repertoires in COVID-19. Generated by immunoSEQ multiplex PCR, the TCRdb table keeps only in-frame clones and is missing some. In the table there are a few hundred thousand clones, 85% to 90% of which are singletons. Specimen: PBMCs or T cells enriched from blood (not recorded which). Receptors originate from a woman aged 45 to 65 who had recovered from COVID-19. The CDR3 runs from the conserved cysteine through the conserved F or W. The order of the fields is D gene, clone size, J gene, V gene, CDR3 protein, CDR3 DNA. The D gene is left open where the match is weak. Size tells how often a clone was seen (once, few, many) or the class of an expanded clone, and some rows leave it out.

TRBD1 . TRBJ1-6 TRBV25-1 CASRGDRAGSPLHF TGTGCCAGCAGGGGGGACAGGGCGGGTTCACCCCTCCACTTT
TRBD1 . TRBJ2-7 TRBV28 CASSLPATGGHEQYF TGTGCCAGCAGTTTACCGGCGACAGGGGGCCACGAGCAGTACTTC
TRBD1 . TRBJ1-1 TRBV4-1 CASSQYTGQGAEAFF TGCGCCAGCAGCCAATACACAGGACAGGGCGCTGAAGCTTTCTTT
. . TRBJ1-2 TRBV25-1 CASSAYTGGNYGYTF TGTGCCAGCAGTGCTTACACGGGTGGTAACTATGGCTACACCTTC
. . TRBJ1-2 TRBV3-1/TRBV3-2 CASSSDLGALGYTF TGTGCCAGCAGCTCCGACTTGGGTGCCTTAGGCTACACCTTC
. . TRBJ2-2 TRBV10-3 CAISRHGELFF TGTGCCATCAGTAGACATGGGGAGCTGTTTTTT
TRBD1 . TRBJ2-2 TRBV24-1 CATSDRQGRLSGTGELFF TGTGCCACCAGTGATCGACAGGGGCGGTTGTCAGGCACCGGGGAGCTGTTTTTT
. . TRBJ1-1 TRBV10-3 CAISGGDTEAFF TGTGCCATCAGTGGGGGGGACACTGAAGCTTTCTTT
TRBD1 few TRBJ1-5 TRBV19 CASVGTGGKPQHF TGTGCCTCTGTCGGTACAGGGGGGAAGCCCCAGCATTTT
TRBD1 . TRBJ1-1 TRBV4-1 CASSQSQGVNTEAFF TGCGCCAGCAGCCAATCCCAGGGGGTGAACACTGAAGCTTTCTTT
TRBD2 . TRBJ2-7 TRBV28 CASSLWAPGRGEGLFYEQYF TGTGCCAGCAGTTTATGGGCCCCGGGGCGGGGGGAAGGTCTTTTCTACGAGCAGTACTTC
. . TRBJ2-3 TRBV6-4 CASSDSGGVADTQYF TGTGCCAGCAGTGACTCCGGAGGGGTCGCAGATACGCAGTATTTT
. . TRBJ2-7 TRBV21-1 CASTGTGVVKQYF TGTGCCAGCACCGGGACAGGGGTAGTAAAGCAGTACTTC
. few TRBJ1-5 TRBV27 CASGLQGLAQPQHF TGTGCCAGCGGCCTACAGGGCCTCGCTCAGCCCCAGCATTTT
TRBD1 . TRBJ1-1 TRBV25-1 CASSEFGTGEGNTEAFF TGTGCCAGCAGTGAATTCGGGACAGGGGAAGGGAACACTGAAGCTTTCTTT
. . TRBJ2-1 TRBV27 CASGAGASFYEQFF TGTGCCAGCGGGGCGGGGGCAAGTTTTTATGAGCAGTTCTTC
. . TRBJ1-4 TRBV6-5 CASSPTGGAREKLFF TGTGCCAGCAGTCCCACCGGGGGGGCGCGGGAAAAACTGTTTTTT
. . TRBJ1-1 TRBV9 CASSPFGGADTEAFF TGTGCCAGCAGCCCCTTTGGGGGGGCGGACACTGAAGCTTTCTTT
TRBD1 . TRBJ2-7 TRBV11-2 CASGRQGATYEQYF TGTGCCAGCGGAAGACAGGGGGCGACCTACGAGCAGTACTTC
TRBD2 . TRBJ2-7 TRBV19 CASSATSGYEQYF TGTGCCAGTAGTGCAACTAGCGGTTACGAGCAGTACTTC
. . TRBJ1-4 TRBV28 CASSRQGLRFF TGTGCCAGCAGCCGTCAGGGGCTACGGTTTTTT
. . TRBJ2-7 TRBV11-2 CASSFIGEQYF TGTGCCAGCAGCTTTATCGGCGAGCAGTACTTC
TRBD2 . TRBJ2-3 TRBV5-1 CASSVGTSGGTDTQYF TGCGCCAGCAGCGTCGGGACTAGCGGGGGCACAGATACGCAGTATTTT
. . TRBJ1-1 TRBV2 CASSDDMNTEAFF TGTGCCAGCAGTGACGACATGAACACTGAAGCTTTCTTT
. . TRBJ1-2 TRBV15 CATSRDLSGYTF TGTGCCACCAGCAGAGATCTTAGCGGCTACACCTTC
TRBD1 . TRBJ1-2 TRBV7-2 CASSLPPNRGTEDGYTF TGTGCCAGCAGCTTACCCCCAAATAGAGGGACAGAGGATGGCTACACCTTC
. once TRBJ2-7 TRBV10-3 CAISETRREQYF TGTGCCATCAGTGAGACCAGGCGCGAGCAGTACTTC
. . TRBJ1-4 TRBV2 CASSEGRGRNEKLFF TGTGCCAGCAGTGAGGGGCGCGGTCGTAATGAAAAACTGTTTTTT
TRBD2 . TRBJ2-7 TRBV4-2 CASSDEVGGGGNYEQYF TGTGCCAGCAGCGATGAAGTAGGTGGCGGGGGTAACTACGAGCAGTACTTC
. . TRBJ1-1 TRBV29-1 CSAPAEMGGRTEAFF TGCAGCGCCCCGGCGGAGATGGGGGGGAGGACTGAAGCTTTCTTT
. . TRBJ2-2 TRBV4-3 CASSQGAGAGELFF TGCGCCAGCAGCCAAGGGGCCGGGGCCGGGGAGCTGTTTTTT
TRBD1 . TRBJ1-2 TRBV6-6 CASSQGSATRDRGRIPYGYTF TGTGCCAGCAGCCAAGGTTCAGCAACCCGGGACAGGGGGAGGATACCCTATGGCTACACCTTC
TRBD1 . TRBJ1-5 TRBV30 CAWGTGVSQPQHF TGTGCCTGGGGGACAGGGGTATCTCAGCCCCAGCATTTT
. . TRBJ1-2 TRBV18 CASSETDTNYGYTF TGTGCCAGCTCAGAGACGGACACTAACTATGGCTACACCTTC
TRBD1 . TRBJ1-6 TRBV9 CASSADRGPSPLHF TGTGCCAGCAGCGCGGACAGGGGGCCTTCACCCCTCCACTTT
. . TRBJ2-1 TRBV11-3 CASQGGAYNEQFF TGTGCCAGCCAAGGGGGAGCCTACAATGAGCAGTTCTTC
. . TRBJ1-5 TRBV12-3/TRBV12-4 CASSLLLTQPQHF TGTGCCAGCAGTTTATTACTCACTCAGCCCCAGCATTTT
. . TRBJ1-2 TRBV6-1 CASSEAVESYGYTF TGTGCCAGCAGTGAAGCAGTGGAGAGCTATGGCTACACCTTC
TRBD1 . TRBJ1-2 TRBV4-1 CASSPDRGYGYTF TGCGCCAGCAGCCCGGACAGGGGCTATGGCTACACCTTC
. . TRBJ2-5 TRBV7-6 CASSPLGAGFLETQYF TGTGCCAGCAGCCCCCTCGGTGCGGGGTTCTTAGAGACCCAGTACTTC
TRBD1 once TRBJ1-3 TRBV15 CATSRDQGVRDRYF TGTGCCACCAGCAGAGATCAGGGAGTGAGGGACAGATATTTT